Described below is a single T cell receptor beta chain sequence and its context. Its antigen remains unidentified. The data were taken from a study of PD-1 blockade in classical Hodgkin lymphoma. Findings of the study overall: The study reported lower baseline TCR diversity in newly diagnosed patients than in healthy donors. Complete responders started with a diversity level that resembled newly diagnosed patients at baseline.

Noted time point: cycle 4 day 1 (C4D1), after 5 to 7 weeks of nivolumab. Following autologous stem cell transplantation, relapse occurred in every patient, and exposure to brentuximab vedotin varied. Magnetic negative selection was used to purify CD4+ T cells from PBMCs that had been thawed. Profiled with immunoSEQ multiplex PCR; TCRdb holds only in-frame clones, not every one. This table holds about 20,000 clones, approximately 65% found once. Source: CD4+ T cells from blood, taken before the fourth cycle of nivolumab. This clonotype was sampled from a human donor with classical Hodgkin lymphoma.

The CDR3 coding sequence is TGTGCCAGCAGTTACTCGCACCTCCCCCGGGAGCAGTACTTC. It encodes CASSYSHLPREQYF. The chain couples TRBV6-5 to TRBJ2-7, with unresolved D. V was cut by 0 bases and J by 7 bases, with 13 bases left in between. The CDR3 length is 14 residues. From germline, CDR1 is MNHEY and CDR2 SVGAGI.